This T cell receptor beta chain is from a study of OX40 agonist ivuxolimab in advanced cancers. Overall study: Among those enrolled, mean age was approximately 62 years (range roughly 23 to 90) and roughly 84% were male.

Samples of blood were obtained at baseline, on cycle 4 day 1, and on cycle 7 day 1. V was pared by 5 bases and J by 4 bases, with 12 bases between. Germline V lookup: CDR1 SGHVS, CDR2 FNYEAQ. The CDR3 is 14 residues long. This table comes from immunoSEQ multiplex PCR, and its TCRdb copy is limited to in-frame clones, with some not included. This repertoire shows roughly 90,000 clones, around 88% found once; its top ten account for roughly 1.4%. This specimen was CD4+ or CD8+ T cells sorted from blood, taken in a trial of the OX40 agonist ivuxolimab. The rearrangement joins TRBV7-6 to TRBJ2-4; possible D gene TRBD1, 5 bases. This TCR derives from an adult with an advanced solid tumor such as melanoma, head and neck, liver or kidney cancer. CDR3 region: CASSLGDSKNIQYF. DNA for the CDR3: TGTGCCAGCAGCCTAGGAGACAGTAAAAACATTCAGTACTTC.